This TCR beta chain is drawn from a study of early T cells in non-severe SARS-CoV-2 infection (dated by TCRdb to about 2021). Looking at the study overall: TCR sequencing used bulk RNA from unsorted whole blood, so alpha and beta chains could not be paired. The paper's findings and limits, for the study overall: VDJdb matching was skewed toward anti-spike CD8 responses and likely underestimated virus-specific expansions, missing private and CD4 specificities.

Library construction relied on 5' RACE. TCRdb shows the sequencer as NextSeq 500. The TCR library protocol attached unique molecular identifiers to individual cDNA molecules to correct for sequencing error and PCR bias. Sequencing covered both TCR alpha and beta chains, and within each sample the abundances of alpha and beta sequences were tightly co-correlated. Turning to the authors' computational methods: Decombinator V4 was used to annotate the V gene, J gene and CDR3 of the TCR sequences. TCRs were defined as expanded if a significant change between any two time points was detected under a Poisson model with p below 0.0001. TCR abundances were normalised to the total number of TCRs sequenced in each sample and reported as counts per million. TRAV1-2 paired with TRAJ12, TRAJ20 or TRAJ33 defined MAIT TCRs, while TRAV10 paired with TRAJ18 defined iNKT TCRs. VDJdb, accessed on 1 November 2021, was searched for TCRs annotated for CMV, EBV and SARS-CoV-2, and TCRs annotated for more than one antigen were excluded. The public sequencing data were trimmed at Q25 with fastp and processed into clonotypes with MiXCR by TCRdb, which kept only in-frame beta chains. Rows are unified per CDR3 protein, each entry keeping the most common DNA and genes. The V and J calls and clone size come from TCRdb's table, not from the authors' own analysis. The sample has fewer than 65,000 distinct CDR3 sequences on record, more than 5.5% of them singletons. Jointly, the top ten make up 3% to 3.5% of the sample.

As to this clonotype: Its antigen is currently not known. Base-call qualities are not available, and no considerably larger clone is one nucleotide away.

This was a case-control study nested in a cohort of healthcare workers in London, UK, who had nasopharyngeal swab PCR tests and blood samples taken every week. Healthcare workers were enrolled in the week of the UK lockdown, from 23 to 31 March 2020, and were followed every week for up to about 16 weeks. The germline V gene gives CDR1 as MNHNS and CDR2 as SASEGT. A distance of 20 bases separates the germline ends of V and J, which lose 6 bases and 0 bases respectively. The CDR3 goes from the cysteine to the phenylalanine over 18 residues. The CDR3 DNA has 54 bases and is translated from base 1. The TCR comes from an adult who was a healthcare worker with PCR-confirmed SARS-CoV-2 infection or an uninfected control (not recorded which). The V and J genes are TRBV6-1 and TRBJ1-4, with the D gene too uncertain to name. This sample comprised whole blood, obtained at baseline. Read as DNA, the sequence is TGTGCCAGCAGCGTATCCTCAGGATCCACGGCAACTAATGAAAAACTGTTTTTT. It codes for CASSVSSGSTATNEKLFF.